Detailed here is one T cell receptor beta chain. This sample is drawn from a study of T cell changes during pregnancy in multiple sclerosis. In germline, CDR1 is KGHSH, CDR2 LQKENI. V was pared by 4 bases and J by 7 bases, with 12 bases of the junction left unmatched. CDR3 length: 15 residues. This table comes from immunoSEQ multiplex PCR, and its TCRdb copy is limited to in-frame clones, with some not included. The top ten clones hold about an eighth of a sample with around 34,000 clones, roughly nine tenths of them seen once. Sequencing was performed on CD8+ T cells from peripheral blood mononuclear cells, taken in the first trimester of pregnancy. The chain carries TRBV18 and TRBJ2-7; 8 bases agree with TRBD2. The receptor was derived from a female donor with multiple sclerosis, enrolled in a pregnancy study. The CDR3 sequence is CASSLSGAGDWEQYF. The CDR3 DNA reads TGTGCCAGCTCACTATCGGGAGCGGGAGATTGGGAGCAGTACTTC.